This T cell receptor beta chain derives from a study of shared clonotypes between healthy human individuals. Whole-study results and caveats: Unshared clonotypes carried lower generation probabilities than those common to all four donors.

Concerning this clone: Its cognate antigen is unknown.

Genomic DNA from each subset was divided evenly over several immunoSEQ plates. Assay used: immunoSEQ multiplex PCR; TCRdb lists only in-frame clones, some missing. The table shows about 1.5 million clones, with 95% to 99% occurring only once. The length of the CDR3 is 13 residues. Trimming left V 4 bases short and J 2 bases short, with 8 bases between. Germline V CDR1 and CDR2: SGHTA, FQGNSA. Sequencing was carried out using naive CD4+ T cells sorted from blood. Subset meaning: CD45RA+ positively selected. This TCR was sampled from a man under 40 in good health. The chain joins TRBV7-2 to TRBJ2-5, with no clear D. This CDR3 is CASSSTIQETQYF. In DNA form, the CDR3 reads TGTGCCAGCAGCTCCACAATACAAGAGACCCAGTACTTC.